These 30 T cell receptor beta chains were sequenced from one sample in a study of control samples from healthy donors and cancer patients. Measured with immunoSEQ multiplex PCR; TCRdb has only the in-frame clones, and not every one. Of some 76,000 clones in the sample, under 90% are singletons; the top ten hold roughly a fifth. The specimen was PBMCs. The receptors originated from a man aged 60 to 75 with lung cancer.

This clone was found once. The chain employs TRBV5-1 and TRBJ2-3; D not certain. Germline CDR1 SGHRS, CDR2 YFSETQ. Trimming stripped 0 bases from V and 0 bases from J, with 11 bases between. The CDR3 sequence is 16 residues long. Here the CDR3 DNA reads TGCGCCAGCAGCTTGGAAGGACGGGCTAGCACAGATACGCAGTATTTT. Protein sequence: CASSLEGRASTDTQYF.

The rearrangement joins TRBV6-5 to TRBJ1-2; the match to TRBD1 covers 9 bases. The CDR3 is 12 residues long. Unmatched junction bases numbered 4, after V lost 6 bases and J lost 8 bases. Germline CDR1 MNHEY, CDR2 SVGAGI. This chain's CDR3 is CASRFGTGGYTF. The CDR3 DNA sequence: TGTGCCAGCAGGTTCGGGACAGGGGGCTACACCTTC.

The V call is TRBV12-3 or TRBV12-4, the J call TRBJ1-4; D remains unclear. The CDR3 contains 13 residues. Trimming took 6 bases from V and 2 from J, leaving 7 bases between them. The CDR3 here is CASSYNTNEKLFF. CDR3 DNA sequence: TGTGCCAGCAGCTACAATACTAATGAAAAACTGTTTTTT.

The V and J genes are TRBV7-8 and TRBJ2-2; 8 nucleotides agree with TRBD2. Trimming removed 7 bases from V and 7 bases from J; junction bases left unmatched: 11. The germline CDR1 and CDR2 sequences are SGHVS and FQNEAQ. The CDR3 has 15 amino acids. CDR3 amino acids: CASTHDHREGGELFF. Here the CDR3 DNA reads TGTGCCAGCACCCATGATCACCGGGAGGGCGGGGAGCTGTTTTTT.

V and J are TRBV24-1 and TRBJ1-2; the D is unclear. The CDR3 sequence is 15 residues long. Trimming pared 5 bases from V and 3 bases from J, leaving 15 bases between. Per the germline V gene, CDR1 is KGHDR and CDR2 is SFDVKD. CDR3 sequence (DNA): TGTGCCACCAGTGTGAGTTCTTCCCTATACTATGGCTACACCTTC. Residues: CATSVSSSLYYGYTF.

The chain couples TRBV4-1 to TRBJ2-1; TRBD1 matches at 7 bases. With 4 bases clipped from V and 2 bases from J, the junction kept 2 bases outside the gene matches. The CDR3 consists of 14 residues. Germline lookup yields CDR1 MGHRA and CDR2 YSYEKL. CDR3 loop: CASSPTGAYNEQFF. DNA for the CDR3: TGCGCCAGCAGCCCCACAGGGGCCTACAATGAGCAGTTCTTC.

The V and J genes are TRBV2 and TRBJ2-3; D gene ambiguous. Trimming took off 8 bases at V and 0 bases at J, with 6 bases between the two ends. This CDR3 has 12 amino acids. CDR1 SNHLY and CDR2 FYNNEI come from the germline V gene. CDR3 protein: CASGYSTDTQYF. Written as DNA, the CDR3 is TGTGCCAGCGGATACAGCACAGATACGCAGTATTTT.

The chain recombines TRBV5-8 with TRBJ2-3, with 7 bases fitting TRBD2. Trimming removed 1 base from V and 1 base from J; junction bases left unmatched: 3. In germline, CDR1 is SGHTS, CDR2 YDEGEE. The CDR3 loop spans 15 amino acids. CDR3 in DNA: TGTGCCAGCAGCTTGTACCGGGGGGGCACAGATACGCAGTATTTT. Translated: CASSLYRGGTDTQYF. The variable domain in full, with the rest retrieved from reference TRBV5-8 and TRBJ2-3, is EAGVTQSPTHLIKTRGQQATLRCSPISGHTSVYWYQQALGLGLQFLLWYDEGEERNRGNFPPRFSGRQFPNYSSELNVNALELEDSALYLCASSLYRGGTDTQYFGPGTRLTVL.

The rearrangement links TRBV5-4 to TRBJ1-4; D may be TRBD1 (6 bases). Germline CDR1 and CDR2: SGHNT and YYREEE (reference sequence). V was shortened by 1 base and J by 3 bases, with 7 bases between the two germline ends. CDR3 size: 14 residues. The CDR3 sequence: CASSLNRANEKLFF. Here the CDR3 DNA reads TGTGCCAGCAGCTTGAACAGGGCTAATGAAAAACTGTTTTTT.

This clone was seen a few times. V and J are TRBV6-5 and TRBJ2-7, with 10 bases lining up with TRBD2. After removal of 7 bases from V and 3 bases from J, the junction contained 3 bases not matched to a gene. Germline-derived CDR1 and CDR2 are MNHEY and SVGAGI. This CDR3 is 13 amino acids long. CDR3 sequence: CASTSGGNYEQYV. The CDR3 DNA reads TGTGCCAGCACTAGCGGGGGAAACTACGAGCAGTACGTC.

The V and J genes are TRBV10-3 and TRBJ2-1; 9 bases are a match to TRBD2. V lost 3 bases to trimming and J lost 1 base; unmatched junction nucleotides: 1. CDR1 and CDR2 (germline): ENHRY, SYGVKD. The CDR3 has 15 amino acids. CDR3 bases: TGTGCCATCAGTGACCTAGCGGGATCCTACAATGAGCAGTTCTTC. Its translation is CAISDLAGSYNEQFF.

J is TRBJ2-5 and V is TRBV2; perhaps TRBD2 as D (6 bases). V lost 9 bases and J lost 10, with 24 bases in between. Germline V CDR1 and CDR2: SNHLY, FYNNEI. The CDR3 covers 14 residues. The CDR3 region has the DNA TGTGCCAGTCTCCCACCCTGGACCGGGGAGGTCCAGTACTTC. Translated, it gives CASLPPWTGEVQYF.

CDR3 bases: TGTGCCAGCTCACTGTCCCGCGGGGAGACCCAGTACTTC. It is translated as CASSLSRGETQYF. The V call is TRBV18, the J call TRBJ2-5; tentatively, D is TRBD2 (5 bases). CDR1 is KGHSH and CDR2 is LQKENI in the germline V gene. The V end was cut by 4 bases, the J end by 5 bases, with 11 bases between. The CDR3 is 13 residues long.

V usage is TRBV21-1 and J usage is TRBJ2-4; the table's D call of TRBD1 was not tested on the DNA. TRBV21-1 is noted as a pseudogene. The CDR3 has 17 residues. CDR3 sequence reads: CASDESGTGVAKNIQYF. The CDR3 nucleotides are TGTGCCAGCGATGAATCCGGGACAGGGGTAGCCAAAAACATTCAGTACTTC.

The rearrangement uses TRBV18 and TRBJ2-1; TRBD1 matches at 7 bases. The CDR3 totals 16 residues. Trimming cost V 4 bases and J 0 bases; bases outside gene matches: 6. Looked up from germline, CDR1 is KGHSH and CDR2 is LQKENI. CDR3 bases: TGTGCCAGCTCACGCACCGGGACAGCCTCCTACAATGAGCAGTTCTTC. Translated: CASSRTGTASYNEQFF.

Comment on this clone: An end of the junction does not agree with germline; a read error may underlie this. The chain carries TRBV5-1 and TRBJ2-2; D may be TRBD2 (7 bases). The length of the CDR3 is 16 residues. Germline assignment: CDR1 SGHRS and CDR2 YFSETQ. The CDR3 DNA sequence: TGCGCCCGCAGCTTGGGGGGCGGGGGAAGAACCGGGGAGCTGTTTTTT. Protein sequence: CARSLGGGGRTGELFF.

The chain joins TRBV18 to TRBJ2-1; 7 positions agree with TRBD1. J gave up 3 bases and V 2 bases, and 7 bases lay outside the gene matches. The V gene's germline CDR1 is KGHSH and CDR2 LQKENI. The CDR3 is 16 amino acids. This chain's CDR3 is CASSPSTGTVYNEQFF. In nucleotides, the CDR3 is TGTGCCAGCTCACCATCTACCGGGACAGTCTACAATGAGCAGTTCTTC.

CDR3 protein: CATSGTSGKDTQYF. CDR3 sequence (DNA): TGTGCCACTTCCGGGACTAGCGGCAAGGATACGCAGTATTTT. This chain connects TRBV10-3 to TRBJ2-3, with 11 nucleotides matching TRBD2. Trimming at V came to 10 bases and at J to 6 bases, leaving 9 bases not matched to a gene. Germline-derived CDR1 and CDR2 are ENHRY and SYGVKD. The CDR3 runs to 14 residues.

The chain is built from TRBV20-1 and TRBJ1-1; a possible D gene is TRBD1 (6 bases). The CDR3 spans 11 residues. Germline V gene lookup returns CDR1 DFQATT and CDR2 SNEGSKA (reference sequence). Trimming cost V 6 bases and J 4 bases, with 9 bases left between them. The chain's CDR3 is CSALRGTEAFF. CDR3 coding DNA: TGCAGTGCCCTCAGGGGCACTGAAGCTTTCTTT.

This clone came up a few times. The rearrangement joins TRBV12-3 or TRBV12-4 to TRBJ1-5; perhaps TRBD1 as D (6 bases). The CDR3 length is 13 residues. Trimming removed 3 bases at V and 5 bases at J, with 8 bases between. The CDR3, as DNA: TGTGCCAGCAGTTTCAACAGGGATCAGCCCCAGCATTTT. Translating gives CASSFNRDQPQHF.

The chain combines TRBV20-1 with TRBJ2-1; D is ambiguous. CDR1 DFQATT and CDR2 SNEGSKA come from the germline V gene (reference sequence). The CDR3 totals 11 residues. V was pared by 5 bases and J by 0 bases, with 2 bases between. CDR3 sequence: CSAHSYNEQFF. The CDR3 DNA reads as TGCAGTGCTCACTCCTACAATGAGCAGTTCTTC.

The J gene is TRBJ2-3, the V gene TRBV24-1; D not resolved. The germline gives CDR1 KGHDR, CDR2 SFDVKD. V dropped 4 bases and J dropped 0 bases, with 4 bases sitting between them. This CDR3 has 13 amino acids. CDR3 nucleotide sequence: TGTGCCACCAGTGAATTTAGCACAGATACGCAGTATTTT. Encoded protein: CATSEFSTDTQYF.

V usage is TRBV7-9 and J usage is TRBJ1-5, with D unresolved. CDR3 length: 12 amino acids. The germline gives CDR1 SEHNR, CDR2 FQNEAQ (reference sequence). V dropped 5 bases and J dropped 7 bases, with 9 bases sitting between them. This chain's CDR3 is CASSQWSQPQHF. CDR3 DNA sequence: TGTGCCAGCAGCCAATGGTCCCAGCCCCAGCATTTT.

This chain joins TRBV14 and TRBJ1-1, with unresolved D. Germline CDR1 and CDR2: SGHDN and FVKESK. The V end lost 1 base, the J end lost 1 base, and 10 bases lay between the germline ends. This CDR3 region has 15 residues. CDR3 amino acids: CASSQGPPWNTEAFF. In DNA, the CDR3 is TGTGCCAGCAGCCAAGGCCCGCCCTGGAACACTGAAGCTTTCTTT.

The J gene is TRBJ1-2, the V gene TRBV18; the D gene is possibly TRBD1 (6 bases). From germline, CDR1 is KGHSH and CDR2 LQKENI. There are 15 residues in the CDR3. V lost 2 bases, J lost 7 bases, and 17 bases lay in between. CDR3 loop: CASSPYTDSLGGYTF. CDR3 sequence (DNA): TGTGCCAGCTCACCATACACGGACAGTTTGGGTGGCTACACCTTC.

The chain couples TRBV5-1 to TRBJ2-3, with D possibly TRBD2 on 6 matching bases. The germline gives CDR1 SGHRS, CDR2 YFSETQ. V shed 3 bases and J shed 4 bases, with 18 bases lying between them. This CDR3 spans 16 amino acids. The CDR3 reads CASSSPLDYESDTQYF. In nucleotides, the CDR3 is TGCGCCAGCAGCTCCCCCTTGGACTACGAATCAGATACGCAGTATTTT.

V usage is TRBV5-6 and J usage is TRBJ1-5; the match to TRBD1 covers 8 bases. Per germline, CDR1 SGHDT and CDR2 YYEEEE. V was pared by 1 base and J by 1 base, with 7 bases of the junction left unmatched. The CDR3 contains 17 residues. CDR3 DNA: TGTGCCAGCAGCTTGAAGACTTACAGGGGGAGCAATCAGCCCCAGCATTTT. The encoded protein is CASSLKTYRGSNQPQHF.

The genes are TRBV29-1 and TRBJ2-5, with TRBD2 matching over 8 bases. The CDR3 runs 13 residues. The ends lost 5 bases at V and 5 bases at J; junction bases unmatched: 7. Germline V gene sequence: CDR1 SQVTM, CDR2 ANQGSEA. CDR3 amino acids: CSVPAGAGETQYF. The DNA for the CDR3 is TGCAGCGTTCCAGCGGGGGCCGGGGAGACCCAGTACTTC.

The chain links TRBV20-1 to TRBJ2-7; perhaps TRBD2 as D (6 bases). The ends were cut back, 3 bases at V and 4 bases at J, with 16 bases in the middle. Per germline, CDR1 DFQATT and CDR2 SNEGSKA (reference sequence). The CDR3 runs 14 residues. The CDR3 protein is CSASPRDSGYEQYF. The CDR3 nucleotides read TGCAGTGCTAGTCCCCGGGACTCAGGATACGAGCAGTACTTC.

This chain uses TRBV6-5 with TRBJ2-3, with 11 nucleotides matching TRBD2. Germline loops: CDR1 MNHEY, CDR2 SVGAGI. J was trimmed by 5 bases and V by 6 bases; bases with no gene match: 7. This CDR3 spans 15 amino acids. CDR3: CASSLSGGAGDTQYF. The CDR3 region has the DNA TGTGCCAGCAGCCTTAGCGGGGGGGCGGGAGATACGCAGTATTTT.